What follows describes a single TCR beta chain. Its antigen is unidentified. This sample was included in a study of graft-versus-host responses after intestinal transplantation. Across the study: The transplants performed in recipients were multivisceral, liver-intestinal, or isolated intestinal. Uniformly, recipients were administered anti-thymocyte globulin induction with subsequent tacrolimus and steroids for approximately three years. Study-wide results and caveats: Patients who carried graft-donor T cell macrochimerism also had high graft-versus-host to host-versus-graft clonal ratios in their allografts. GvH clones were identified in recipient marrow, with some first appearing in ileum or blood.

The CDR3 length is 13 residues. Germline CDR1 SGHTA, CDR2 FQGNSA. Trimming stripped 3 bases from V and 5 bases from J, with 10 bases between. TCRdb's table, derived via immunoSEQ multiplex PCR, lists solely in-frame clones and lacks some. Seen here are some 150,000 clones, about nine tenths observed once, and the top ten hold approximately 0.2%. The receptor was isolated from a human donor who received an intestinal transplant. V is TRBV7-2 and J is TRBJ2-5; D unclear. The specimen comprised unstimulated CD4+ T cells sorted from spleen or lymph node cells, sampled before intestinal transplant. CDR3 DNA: TGTGCCAGCAGCTTCCAGGTGTGGGAGACCCAGTACTTC. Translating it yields CASSFQVWETQYF.